This T cell receptor (beta chain) was captured in a study of blood T cell repertoires in COVID-19. V shed 0 bases, J shed 3 bases, and the junction held 4 bases outside the gene matches. The CDR3 is made up of 16 amino acids. Germline V gene data show CDR1 as LGHDT and CDR2 as YNNKEL (reference sequence). Clones were read by immunoSEQ multiplex PCR, and TCRdb kept only the in-frame ones, dropping some. Among about 360,000 clones listed, roughly 86% were seen once. V is TRBV3-1 (or the pseudogene TRBV3-2) and J is TRBJ2-1, with 8 bases lining up with TRBD1. Sequencing input: PBMCs or T cells enriched from blood (not recorded which). The receptor was isolated from a woman aged 40 to 50 with acute COVID-19. The CDR3 DNA reads as TGTGCCAGCAGCCAAGATTCGGGACAGGTCTACAATGAGCAGTTCTTC. Amino acids: CASSQDSGQVYNEQFF.